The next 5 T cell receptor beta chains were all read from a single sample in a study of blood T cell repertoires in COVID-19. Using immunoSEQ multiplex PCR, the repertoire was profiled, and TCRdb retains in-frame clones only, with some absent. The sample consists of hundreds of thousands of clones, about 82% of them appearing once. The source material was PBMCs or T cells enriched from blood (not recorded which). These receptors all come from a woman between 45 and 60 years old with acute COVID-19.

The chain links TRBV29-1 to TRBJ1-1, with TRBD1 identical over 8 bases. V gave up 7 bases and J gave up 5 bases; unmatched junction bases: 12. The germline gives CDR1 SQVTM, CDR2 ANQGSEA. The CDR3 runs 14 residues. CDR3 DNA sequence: TGCAGCGCTGACAGGGGCCCCTTGGGGACTGAAGCTTTCTTT. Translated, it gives CSADRGPLGTEAFF.

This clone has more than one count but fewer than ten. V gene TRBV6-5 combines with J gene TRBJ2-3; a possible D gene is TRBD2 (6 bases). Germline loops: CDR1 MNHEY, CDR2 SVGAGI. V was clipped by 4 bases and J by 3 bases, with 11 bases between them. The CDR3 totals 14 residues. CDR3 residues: CASSLRGRTDTQYF. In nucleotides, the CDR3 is TGTGCCAGCAGTTTGCGGGGTAGGACAGATACGCAGTATTTT.

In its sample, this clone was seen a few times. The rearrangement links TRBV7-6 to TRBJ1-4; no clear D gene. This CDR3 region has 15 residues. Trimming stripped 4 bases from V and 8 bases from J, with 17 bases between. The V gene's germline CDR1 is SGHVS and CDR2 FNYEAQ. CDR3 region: CASSSAGGREEKLFF. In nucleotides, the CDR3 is TGTGCCAGCAGCTCGGCGGGTGGGCGGGAGGAAAAACTGTTTTTT. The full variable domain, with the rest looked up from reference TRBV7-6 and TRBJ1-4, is GAGVSQSPRYKVTKRGQDVALRCDPISGHVSLYWYRQALGQGPEFLTYFNYEAQQDKSGLPNDRFSAERPEGSISTLTIQRTEQRDSAMYRCASSSAGGREEKLFFGSGTQLSVL.

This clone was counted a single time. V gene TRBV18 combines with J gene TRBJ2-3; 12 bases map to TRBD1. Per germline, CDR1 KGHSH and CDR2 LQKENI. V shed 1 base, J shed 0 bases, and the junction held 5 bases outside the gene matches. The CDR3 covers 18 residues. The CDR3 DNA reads TGTGCCAGCTCACCACGGGACAGGGGGCCCACTAGCACAGATACGCAGTATTTT. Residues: CASSPRDRGPTSTDTQYF.

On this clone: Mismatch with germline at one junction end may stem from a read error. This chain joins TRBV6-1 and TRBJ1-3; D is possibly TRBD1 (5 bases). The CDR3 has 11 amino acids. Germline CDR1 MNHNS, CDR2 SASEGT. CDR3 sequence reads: CASSEWGRVHF. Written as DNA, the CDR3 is TGTGCCAGCAGTGAATGGGGCAGGGTCCATTTT.